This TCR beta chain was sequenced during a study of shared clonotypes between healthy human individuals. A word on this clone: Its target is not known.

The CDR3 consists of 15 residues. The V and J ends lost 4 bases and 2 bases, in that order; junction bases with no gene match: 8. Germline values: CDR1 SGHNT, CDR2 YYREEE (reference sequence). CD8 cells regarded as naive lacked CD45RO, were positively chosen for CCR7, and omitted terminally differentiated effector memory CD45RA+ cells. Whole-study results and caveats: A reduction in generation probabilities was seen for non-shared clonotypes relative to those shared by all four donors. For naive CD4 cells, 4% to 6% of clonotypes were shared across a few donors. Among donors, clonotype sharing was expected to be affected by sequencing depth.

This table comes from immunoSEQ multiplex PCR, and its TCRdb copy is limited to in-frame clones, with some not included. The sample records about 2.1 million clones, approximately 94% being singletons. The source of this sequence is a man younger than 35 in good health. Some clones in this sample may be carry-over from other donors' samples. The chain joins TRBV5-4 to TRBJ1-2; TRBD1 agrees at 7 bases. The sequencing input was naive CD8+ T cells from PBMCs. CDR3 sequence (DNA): TGTGCCAGCAGCCTGGGACAGCTCCTAAACTATGGCTACACCTTC. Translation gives CASSLGQLLNYGYTF.